This T cell receptor beta chain was sequenced for a study of identical twins. Study conclusions and caveats: The degree of excess twin sharing was weaker in beta out-of-frame sequences.

This clonotype has at least ten counts. The antigen is undetermined. TCRdb re-derived calls from the 5' RACE reads in MiXCR, one entry per CDR3 protein. The sample lists about 790,000 distinct CDR3 sequences; roughly 20% were seen once. V was shortened by 8 bases and J by 4 bases, with 14 bases between the two germline ends. The CDR3 runs to 13 residues. These data were also reused for a study on T cells expressing NK-cell markers. This second report adds: Repertoires of TCR beta were obtained from T cells sorted as CD3+CD56+NKG2C+, CD3+CD56+NKG2C- and CD3+CD56-NKG2C+. The sequencing cohort of eight donors included seven HCMV-seropositive individuals and one seronegative individual. In several experiments, an anti-gamma-delta TCR antibody restricted sorting to alpha-beta TCR T cells.

The chain combines TRBV12-3 or TRBV12-4 with TRBJ1-1; tentatively, D is TRBD1 (5 bases). This clonotype was obtained from a woman aged 18 to 35 in good health. Sequenced input: PBMCs. CDR3 DNA sequence: TGTGCCAGCGACCCTGGGGGAAGCACTGAAGCTTTCTTT. It codes for CASDPGGSTEAFF.